The rows below give T cell receptor beta chains drawn from one sample of a study of blood T cells in healthy people across ages. Each CDR3 protein gets one entry after TCRdb re-called the 5' RACE reads with MiXCR. The data hold about 770,000 distinct CDR3 sequences, with about 42% observed a single time. The specimen was blood. The receptors here all came from a man aged 55-75 years in good health. CDR3s include the opening cysteine and the closing phenylalanine or tryptophan. D genes are given only for firm matches. A clone size is listed for some rows: how often the clone was seen (once, few, many), or a class if it is expanded.

D gene	CDR3 length	clone size	V gene	J gene	CDR3 DNA	CDR3 protein
.	14	.	TRBV7-8	TRBJ1-4	TGTGCCAGCAGCCGGGCGGGGATAGGGGAAAAACTGTTTTTT	CASSRAGIGEKLFF
.	16	.	TRBV4-2	TRBJ2-7	TGTGCCAGCAGCCAAGATCTCGCAGTCCTGGGGGACGAGCAGTACTTC	CASSQDLAVLGDEQYF
TRBD1	16	.	TRBV6-1	TRBJ1-6	TGTGCCAGCAGGGCGGACAGGGTCGCCTATAATTCACCCCTCCACTTT	CASRADRVAYNSPLHF
.	14	.	TRBV2	TRBJ2-6	TGTGCCAGTCCCAGGGACTCTGGGGCCAACGTCCTGACTTTC	CASPRDSGANVLTF
TRBD2	13	.	TRBV20-1	TRBJ2-1	TGCAGCAGACCAGCGGGGATCGGGGAGACCCAGTTCTTC	CSRPAGIGETQFF
.	18	few	TRBV6-5	TRBJ2-7	TGTGCCAGCAGTTACTCGACTCCTTGGTCGGGGAGAACCTACGAGCAGTACTTC	CASSYSTPWSGRTYEQYF
.	18	.	TRBV4-1	TRBJ2-7	TGCGCCAGCAGCCAAAGGTTTATAGGTAACGGAAGCTCCTACGAGCAGTACTTC	CASSQRFIGNGSSYEQYF
.	12	.	TRBV6-5	TRBJ2-3	TGTGCCAGCAGTAGGGACCCCGGGGCGCAGTATTTT	CASSRDPGAQYF
.	12	.	TRBV5-1	TRBJ1-2	TGCGCCAGCAGTTCGACCGGGGCCGACTACACCTTC	CASSSTGADYTF
.	14	many	TRBV25-1	TRBJ2-7	TGTGCCAGCAGTCCACAGGGAGGGTCCTACGAGCAGTACTTC	CASSPQGGSYEQYF
.	15	few	TRBV9	TRBJ1-4	TGTGCCAGCAGCGTAGATGGACGTAGTAATGAAAAACTGTTTTTT	CASSVDGRSNEKLFF
.	14	few	TRBV5-5	TRBJ2-7	TGTGCCAGCAGCTTCCCAGGAAGCTCCTACGAGCAGTACTTC	CASSFPGSSYEQYF
.	14	few	TRBV5-6	TRBJ1-3	TGTGCCAGCAGCTTAGGGACGGCTGGAAACACCATATATTTT	CASSLGTAGNTIYF
.	13	once	TRBV18	TRBJ2-5	TGTGCCAGCTCACGCGTTCGGGGAGAGACCCAGTACTTC	CASSRVRGETQYF
.	11	.	TRBV20-1	TRBJ1-1	TGCAGTGCTAGTGGTATCCTTGAAGCTTTCTTT	CSASGILEAFF
TRBD1	15	.	TRBV20-1	TRBJ2-5	TGCAGTGCTAGAGATGTCGGGACAGGGGGGGAGACCCAGTACTTC	CSARDVGTGGETQYF
.	15	.	TRBV5-6	TRBJ2-1	TGTGCCAGCAGCCTTAGGACTTCTTCCTACAATGAGCAGTTCTTC	CASSLRTSSYNEQFF
.	14	few	TRBV4-1	TRBJ2-1	TGCGCCAGCAGCCGAGGAAGGGGGGACAATGAGCAGTTCTTC	CASSRGRGDNEQFF
TRBD1	13	.	TRBV20-1	TRBJ2-5	TGCAGAATACGGACAGGGGGCAGGGAGACCCAGTACTTC	CRIRTGGRETQYF
.	13	.	TRBV7-6	TRBJ1-2	TGTGCCAGCAGCTTATCGACACACGGTGGCTACACCTTC	CASSLSTHGGYTF
TRBD2	16	.	TRBV7-2	TRBJ2-1	TGTGCCAGCAGCTTGAAGCGGGGGGGCCCCCAAGAGACCCAGTTCTTC	CASSLKRGGPQETQFF
.	12	.	TRBV6-1	TRBJ1-1	TGTGCCAGCACCCTATGGGGCGGTGAAGCTTTCTTT	CASTLWGGEAFF
.	13	.	TRBV9	TRBJ2-7	TGTGCCAGCAGCACAACCACAGGGCACGAGCAGTACTTC	CASSTTTGHEQYF
.	14	.	TRBV5-1	TRBJ1-2	TGCGCCAGCAGCCGCGAGGGGGAAAACTATGGCTACACCTTC	CASSREGENYGYTF
.	15	.	TRBV18	TRBJ1-1	TGTGCCAGCTCACCAAGTTCGACACCGGCCACTGAAGCTTTCTTT	CASSPSSTPATEAFF
.	12	.	TRBV21-1	TRBJ1-6	TGTGCCAGCAGCAAAGGTTATTCACCCCTCCACTTT	CASSKGYSPLHF
.	17	.	TRBV12-3/TRBV12-4	TRBJ2-3	TGTGCCAGCAGTTTAAAGGGTCGCAGAAGAGGTTCAGATACGCAGTATTTT	CASSLKGRRRGSDTQYF
.	17	few	TRBV4-3	TRBJ2-7	TGCGCCAGCAGCCAAGTCTGGGGGGGGCCAGGGCGTGACGAGCAGTACTTC	CASSQVWGGPGRDEQYF
TRBD2	17	few	TRBV12-3/TRBV12-4	TRBJ2-1	TGTGCCAGCCGGTCTAGCGGGGGGTCCAGCTCCTACAATGAGCAGTTCTTC	CASRSSGGSSSYNEQFF
.	10	.	TRBV29-1	TRBJ2-1	TGCAGCGTTGGTATCAATGAGCAGTTCTTC	CSVGINEQFF
.	13	.	TRBV18	TRBJ2-7	TGCGCCAGCTCACCAGTCCAGGACTACGAGCAGTACTTC	CASSPVQDYEQYF
TRBD2	16	many	TRBV7-2	TRBJ2-1	TGTGCCAGCAGCACCAAGACTAGCGGGGGCTACAATGAGCAGTTCTTC	CASSTKTSGGYNEQFF
.	16	.	TRBV27	TRBJ2-6	TGTGCCAGCAGTCCCAGATTATACTCTGGGGCCAACGTCCTGACTTTC	CASSPRLYSGANVLTF
.	14	.	TRBV13	TRBJ1-2	TGTGCCAGCAGCTTACAACCCCTTAACTATGGCTACACCTTC	CASSLQPLNYGYTF
TRBD1	12	many	TRBV6-1	TRBJ2-7	TGTGCCAGCAGCGCCACAGGGGACGAGCAGTACTTC	CASSATGDEQYF
TRBD2	16	few	TRBV7-9	TRBJ2-1	TGTGCCAGCAGCTCCCGGGGCGGGGGGGCCTACAATGAGCAGTTCTTC	CASSSRGGGAYNEQFF
TRBD1	13	few	TRBV5-5	TRBJ1-1	TGTGCCAGCAGCGCAGAGACAGGGCTTGAAGCTTTCTTT	CASSAETGLEAFF
TRBD2	12	.	TRBV29-1	TRBJ2-5	TGCAGCGGCGGGGGAACCTACAATGAGCAGTACTTC	CSGGGTYNEQYF
TRBD1	17	.	TRBV25-1	TRBJ1-1	TGTGCCAGCAGTGACCACCCGGGACAGGGAATGGGCTCTTCGGCTTTCTTT	CASSDHPGQGMGSSAFF
.	13	.	TRBV7-2	TRBJ2-3	TGTGCCAGCAGTCGACCCCATACAGATACGCAGTATTTT	CASSRPHTDTQYF